These 6 T cell receptor beta chains originate from one sample sequenced in a study of shared clonotypes between healthy human individuals (dated by TCRdb to the early 2020s). Receptors were amplified or captured by the immunoSEQ multiplex PCR assay. TCRdb limited this immuneACCESS table to in-frame rearrangements with V and J called. A share of clones is missing; checked studies link under half to unresolved V genes, and the rest is unexplained. The sample yields some 1,400,000 clones; 96% were counted once. Roughly 1.2% of the sample rests with the top ten. Sequences were obtained from naive CD4+ T cells sorted from blood. The cell subset or site label corresponds to: CD45RA+ positively selected. The origin of the receptors is a man in his thirties or forties in good health.

This chain connects TRBV11-2 to TRBJ2-1, with 10 bases lining up with TRBD2. CDR1 and CDR2 from the germline V gene are SGHAT and FQNNGV. V shed 5 bases, J shed 9 bases, and the junction held 10 bases outside the gene matches. The CDR3 has 15 amino acids. The CDR3 nucleotides are TGTGCCAGCAGCCCACCTAGCGGGAGATCAGTTGAGCAGTTCTTC. Its translation is CASSPPSGRSVEQFF.

Worth noting for this clone: Other DNA sequences in this specimen translate into the identical CDR3. V usage is TRBV18 and J usage is TRBJ2-7; a weak D match, TRBD1 (5 bases). V was shortened by 3 bases and J by 5 bases, with 8 bases between the two germline ends. The CDR3 covers 12 residues. Germline CDR1 reads KGHSH; CDR2 reads LQKENI. CDR3 coding DNA: TGTGCCAGCTCACCTTCCAGGGACGAGCAGTACTTC. It yields the protein CASSPSRDEQYF. Filled out from reference TRBV18 and TRBJ2-7, the complete variable domain reads NAGVMQNPRHLVRRRGQEARLRCSPMKGHSHVYWYRQLPEEGLKFMVYLQKENIIDESGMPKERFSAEFPKEGPSILRIQQVVRGDSAAYFCASSPSRDEQYFGPGTRLTVT.

The rearrangement links TRBV7-9 to TRBJ2-7; 7 bases agree with TRBD2. The CDR3 length is 15 residues. CDR1 and CDR2 from the germline V gene are SEHNR and FQNEAQ (reference sequence). V trimming: 2 bases; J trimming: 4 bases; junction bases outside the gene matches: 8. CDR3 DNA sequence: TGTGCCAGCAGCTTACGGGGGACGGGAGGTTACGAGCAGTACTTC. This gives the protein CASSLRGTGGYEQYF.

This chain connects TRBV10-3 to TRBJ2-7, with TRBD2 matching 11 bases. Germline-derived CDR1 and CDR2 are ENHRY and SYGVKD. This CDR3 is 15 amino acids long. V trimming: 4 bases; J trimming: 9 bases; junction bases outside the gene matches: 11. Written as DNA, the CDR3 is TGTGCCATCAGTGCCAACTTAGCGGGAGGGCCCGGGCAGTACTTC. Its protein is CAISANLAGGPGQYF.

The V and J genes are TRBV7-2 and TRBJ2-3, with a possible D match to TRBD2 (5 bases). CDR3 length: 14 amino acids. V dropped 5 bases and J dropped 1 base, with 10 bases sitting between them. Per the germline V gene, CDR1 is SGHTA and CDR2 is FQGNSA. CDR3 sequence reads: CASSGRSGTDTQYF. The DNA for the CDR3 is TGTGCCAGCAGCGGGAGATCTGGCACAGATACGCAGTATTTT.

This chain links TRBV18 with TRBJ1-1, with D perhaps TRBD1 (5 bases). Germline values: CDR1 KGHSH, CDR2 LQKENI. This CDR3 spans 15 amino acids. Between the trimmed V and J ends, which lost 4 bases and 1 base, there was a span of 13 bases. Here the CDR3 DNA reads TGTGCCAGCTCACAAATCAGGGCTAGGAACACTGAAGCTTTCTTT. The encoded protein is CASSQIRARNTEAFF.